Listed below are T cell receptor beta chains from one sample, sequenced in a study of human T cells and chemical hapten exposure. TCRdb reprocessed the RACE reads via MiXCR and lists one record per CDR3 protein. Of over 65,000 distinct CDR3 sequences listed, roughly a tenth are singletons. The material sequenced was whole blood, taken in connection with sensitization to the hapten diphenylcyclopropenone (DPC). These receptors originate from a woman aged 45-60 years with alopecia areata. Some clones in this sample may be carry-over from other donors' samples. Each CDR3 is given with its conserved first and last residue. A D gene is named only where the DNA matches it firmly. Some rows have no size entry. The others give once, few or many, or a class for an expanded clone.

clone_size | j_call | d_call | v_call | cdr3_nt | cdr3_aa
many | TRBJ2-3 | - | TRBV7-8 | TGTGCCAGCAGCGACCGTCTTATCGATACGCAGTATTTT | CASSDRLIDTQYF
- | TRBJ1-2 | - | TRBV4-3 | TGCGCCAGCAGCTGGGCAGCCGCTAACTATGGCTACACCTTC | CASSWAAANYGYTF
few | TRBJ1-2 | - | TRBV28 | TGTGCCAGCAGTTCGACGTATGGCTACACCTTC | CASSSTYGYTF
many | TRBJ1-1 | - | TRBV7-9 | TGTGCCAGCAGCCAAGTCGGGCAGACGAACACTGAAGCTTTCTTT | CASSQVGQTNTEAFF
- | TRBJ2-3 | - | TRBV6-2/TRBV6-3 | TGTGCCAGAAAGCAGTTACGCACAGATACGCAGTATTTT | CARKQLRTDTQYF
many | TRBJ1-1 | - | TRBV29-1 | TGCAGCGTTGCCCAGGGCGTTCTGAACACTGAAGCTTTCTTT | CSVAQGVLNTEAFF
- | TRBJ1-1 | TRBD1 | TRBV29-1 | TGCAGCGCGAGTAAACAGGGGCTGGGCACTGAAGCTTTCTTT | CSASKQGLGTEAFF
many | TRBJ1-6 | - | TRBV10-3 | TGTGCCATCAGTGAAGGGCTTTTAAAGGGGTCACCCCTCCACTTT | CAISEGLLKGSPLHF
once | TRBJ2-7 | - | TRBV4-3 | TGCGCCAGCAGCCTCGGCTTTAGCTCCTACGAGCAGTACTTC | CASSLGFSSYEQYF
- | TRBJ2-1 | - | TRBV10-2 | TGCGCCAGCCTATCCGGAGGCCTCCGGGGGAGTAGACCTGGGAATGAGCAGTTCTTC | CASLSGGLRGSRPGNEQFF
few | TRBJ1-1 | - | TRBV9 | TGTGCCAGCAGCTCCCTCGGGAAGGAAGCTTTCTTT | CASSSLGKEAFF
- | TRBJ1-1 | - | TRBV11-2 | TGTGCCAGCAGCTTAGGGGCCGAGGGAAGTTTGGGGACTGAAGCTTTCTTT | CASSLGAEGSLGTEAFF
- | TRBJ2-3 | TRBD2 | TRBV2 | TGTGCCAGCAAACTAGCGGGAGGGCCGGGAGATACGCAGTATTTT | CASKLAGGPGDTQYF
many | TRBJ1-4 | - | TRBV29-1 | TGCAGCGTTTCCCTGGGGGGAAAACTGTTTTTT | CSVSLGGKLFF
many | TRBJ2-5 | - | TRBV7-2 | TGTGCCAGCAGCTTAAGTACAGGACCCTCCGGGACCCAGTACTTC | CASSLSTGPSGTQYF
- | TRBJ2-1 | - | TRBV4-2 | TGTGCCAGCAGCCAAGATGCCGGTAATGGGGCACGTGAGCAGTTCTTC | CASSQDAGNGAREQFF
many | TRBJ1-1 | TRBD1 | TRBV28 | TGTGCCAGCAGTTACCTGACAGGGGGCGCTGTTAAAGGGGAAGCTTTCTTT | CASSYLTGGAVKGEAFF
few | TRBJ2-7 | TRBD1 | TRBV7-2 | TGTGCCAGCAGCTCCCGACAGGGGAGGAACGAGCAGTACTTC | CASSSRQGRNEQYF
- | TRBJ2-6 | - | TRBV30 | TGTGCCTGGCGTCGACCGGCTGGGGCCAACGTCCTGACTTTC | CAWRRPAGANVLTF
few | TRBJ2-7 | - | TRBV15 | TGTGCCACCAGCAGAGATCGGGACGCGTACTACGAGCAGTACTTC | CATSRDRDAYYEQYF
many | TRBJ1-2 | - | TRBV10-3 | TGTGCCAGCAAGAAGACCACGACAGAAAACTATGGCTACACCTTC | CASKKTTTENYGYTF